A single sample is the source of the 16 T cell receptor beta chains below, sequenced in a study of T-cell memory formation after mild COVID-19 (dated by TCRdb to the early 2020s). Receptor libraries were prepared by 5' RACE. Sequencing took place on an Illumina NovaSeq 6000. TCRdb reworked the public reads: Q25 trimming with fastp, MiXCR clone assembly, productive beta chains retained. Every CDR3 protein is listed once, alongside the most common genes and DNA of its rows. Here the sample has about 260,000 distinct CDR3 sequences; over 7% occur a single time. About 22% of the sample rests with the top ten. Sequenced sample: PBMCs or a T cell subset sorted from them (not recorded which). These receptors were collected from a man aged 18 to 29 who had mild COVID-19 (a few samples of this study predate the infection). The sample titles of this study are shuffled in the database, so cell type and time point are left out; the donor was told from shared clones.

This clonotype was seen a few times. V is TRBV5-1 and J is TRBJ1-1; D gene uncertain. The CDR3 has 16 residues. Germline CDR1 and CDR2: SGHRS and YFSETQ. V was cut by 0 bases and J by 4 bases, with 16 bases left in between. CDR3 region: CASSLDVAGKGTEAFF. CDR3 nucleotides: TGCGCCAGCAGCTTGGATGTAGCGGGGAAAGGCACTGAAGCTTTCTTT.

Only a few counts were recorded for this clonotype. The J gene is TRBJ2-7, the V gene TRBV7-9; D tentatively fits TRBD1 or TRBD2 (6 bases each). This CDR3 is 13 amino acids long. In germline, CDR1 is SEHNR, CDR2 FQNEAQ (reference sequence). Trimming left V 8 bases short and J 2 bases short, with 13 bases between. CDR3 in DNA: TGTGCCAGCCGGGGGCCAGGGACCTACGAGCAGTACGTC. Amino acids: CASRGPGTYEQYV.

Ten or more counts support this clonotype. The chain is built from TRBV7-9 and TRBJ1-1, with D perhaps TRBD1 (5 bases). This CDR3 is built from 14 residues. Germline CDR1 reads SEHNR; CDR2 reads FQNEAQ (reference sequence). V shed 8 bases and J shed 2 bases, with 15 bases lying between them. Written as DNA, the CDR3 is TGTGCCAGCGGTTGGGGGTTCGTCAACACTGAAGCTTTCTTT. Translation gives CASGWGFVNTEAFF.

CDR3 DNA: TGTGCCAGCAGTTACCTGGGACCTAGCACAGATACGCAGTATTTT. Residues: CASSYLGPSTDTQYF. The chain recombines TRBV6-6 with TRBJ2-3; D may be TRBD1 or TRBD2 (5 bases each). The V gene's germline CDR1 is MNHNY and CDR2 SVGAGI (reference sequence). The ends were cut back, 2 bases at V and 0 bases at J, with 9 bases in the middle. The CDR3 loop spans 15 amino acids.

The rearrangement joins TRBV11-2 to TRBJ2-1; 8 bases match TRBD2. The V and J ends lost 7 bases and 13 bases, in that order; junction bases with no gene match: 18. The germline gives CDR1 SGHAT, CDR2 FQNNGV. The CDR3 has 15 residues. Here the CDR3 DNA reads TGTGCCAGCAACCCTAGGGGACTCGCGGGGGGTGGTCAGTTCTTC. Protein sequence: CASNPRGLAGGGQFF.

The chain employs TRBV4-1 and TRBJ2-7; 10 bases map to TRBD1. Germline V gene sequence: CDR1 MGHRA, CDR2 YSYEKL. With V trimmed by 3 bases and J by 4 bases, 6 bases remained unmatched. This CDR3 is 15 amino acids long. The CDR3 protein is CASSHRQGAAYEQYF. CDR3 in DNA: TGCGCCAGCAGCCACCGACAGGGGGCAGCGTACGAGCAGTACTTC.

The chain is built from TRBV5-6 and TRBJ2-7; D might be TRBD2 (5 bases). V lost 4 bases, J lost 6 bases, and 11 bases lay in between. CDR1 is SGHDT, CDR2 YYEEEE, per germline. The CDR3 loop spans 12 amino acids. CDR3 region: CASSTASREQYF. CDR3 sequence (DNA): TGTGCCAGCAGCACTGCTAGCCGCGAGCAGTACTTC.

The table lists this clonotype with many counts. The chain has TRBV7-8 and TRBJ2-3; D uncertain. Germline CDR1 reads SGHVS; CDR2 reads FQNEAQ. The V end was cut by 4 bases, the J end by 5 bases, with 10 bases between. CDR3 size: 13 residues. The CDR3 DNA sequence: TGTGCCAGCAGCTGGGCTCAACAAGATACGCAGTATTTT. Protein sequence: CASSWAQQDTQYF.

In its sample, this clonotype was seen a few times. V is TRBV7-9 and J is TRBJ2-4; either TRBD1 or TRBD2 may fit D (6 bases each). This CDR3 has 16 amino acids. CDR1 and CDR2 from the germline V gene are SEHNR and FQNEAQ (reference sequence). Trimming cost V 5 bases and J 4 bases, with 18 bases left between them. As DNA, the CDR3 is TGTGCCAGCAGCCTTTGGGGGGCCGGTATAAAAAACATTCAGTACTTC. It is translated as CASSLWGAGIKNIQYF.

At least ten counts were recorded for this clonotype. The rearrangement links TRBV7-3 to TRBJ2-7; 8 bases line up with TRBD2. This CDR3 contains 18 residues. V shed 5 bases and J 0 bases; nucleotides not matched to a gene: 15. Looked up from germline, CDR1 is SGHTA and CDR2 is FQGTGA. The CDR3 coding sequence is TGTGCCAGCAGCCCCCGGATAGCGGGGAAGATTAGCTCCTACGAGCAGTACGTC. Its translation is CASSPRIAGKISSYEQYV.

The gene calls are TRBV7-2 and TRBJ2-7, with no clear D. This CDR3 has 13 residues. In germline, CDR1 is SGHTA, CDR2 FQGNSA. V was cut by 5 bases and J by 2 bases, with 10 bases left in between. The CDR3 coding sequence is TGTGCCAGCAGCCCCTCTGAGCCCTACGAGCAGTACTTC. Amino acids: CASSPSEPYEQYF.

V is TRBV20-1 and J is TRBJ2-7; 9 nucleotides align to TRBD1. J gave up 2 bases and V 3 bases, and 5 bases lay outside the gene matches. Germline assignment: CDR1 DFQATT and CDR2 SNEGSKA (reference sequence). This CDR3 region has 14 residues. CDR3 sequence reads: CSARDRGLAYEQYF. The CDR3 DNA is TGCAGTGCTAGGGACAGGGGACTCGCCTACGAGCAGTACTTC.

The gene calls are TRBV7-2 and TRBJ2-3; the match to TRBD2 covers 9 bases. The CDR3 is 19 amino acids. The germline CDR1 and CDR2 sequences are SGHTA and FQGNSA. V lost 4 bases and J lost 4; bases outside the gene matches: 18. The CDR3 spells CASSSPGLRGGFSSDTQYF. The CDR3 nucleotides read TGTGCCAGCAGCTCCCCAGGTCTGCGGGGGGGCTTTAGCTCAGATACGCAGTATTTT.

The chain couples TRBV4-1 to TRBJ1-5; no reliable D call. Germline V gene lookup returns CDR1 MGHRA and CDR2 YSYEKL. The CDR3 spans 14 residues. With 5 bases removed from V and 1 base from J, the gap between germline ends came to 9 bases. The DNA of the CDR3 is TGCGCCAGCAGCGTCATAGGGAGCAATCAGCCCCAGCATTTT. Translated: CASSVIGSNQPQHF.

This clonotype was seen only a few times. CDR3 coding DNA: TGCGCCAGCAGCCAAGGGACAGGGGGAGGCTCCTATAATTCACCCCTCCACTTT. It translates to CASSQGTGGGSYNSPLHF. The chain combines TRBV4-1 with TRBJ1-6, with 10 bases fitting TRBD1. V trimming: 1 base; J trimming: 0 bases; junction bases outside the gene matches: 3. Germline V lookup: CDR1 MGHRA, CDR2 YSYEKL. The CDR3 runs to 18 residues.

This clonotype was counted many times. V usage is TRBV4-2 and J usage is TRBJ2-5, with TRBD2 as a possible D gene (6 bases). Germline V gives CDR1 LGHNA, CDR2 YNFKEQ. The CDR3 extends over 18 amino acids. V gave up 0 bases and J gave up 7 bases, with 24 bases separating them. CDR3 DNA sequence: TGTGCCAGCAGCCAAGATCAGCGACTAGAAGTGGGTCTGGGGACCCAGTACTTC. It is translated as CASSQDQRLEVGLGTQYF.